This TCR beta chain was captured by sequencing in a study of shared clonotypes between healthy human individuals (dated by TCRdb to the early 2020s). Describing the broader study: The cohort included a few men and a couple of women between 18 and 49 years of age. Per donor, three plates each were used for CD4 naive and CD4 memory, two for CD8 naive, and one for CD8 memory. To estimate repertoire size and how much clonotype sharing occurs between individuals, the study deeply sequenced the blood TCR repertoires of roughly 5 healthy adults. Libraries were prepared and TCR repertoires were sequenced by different laboratories using diverse techniques, in order to increase sequencing depth and limit assay-specific biases. Between about 0.8 and 9 billion PBMCs per donor were obtained by leukapheresis. Results the study describes overall, beyond this receptor: Estimated clonotype richness was generally larger for naive than for memory subsets. When a few donors were compared, the shared fraction of clonotypes was about 5.5% for naive CD4, roughly 3.3% for naive CD8, more than 2% for memory CD4, and 0.35% to 0.4% for memory CD8. Rarefaction of sorted-subset datasets indicated incomplete sequencing despite the large sequencing depth. Pairwise subsampling indicated that sequencing depth was expected to affect the degree of clonotype sharing among donors. Sampling was restricted to blood, and TCR repertoires in tissues likely differ from the TCR repertoires found in blood. Because the study included only a small number of donors, the genetic and exposure-history diversity represented was limited. Compared with non-shared clonotypes, the clonotypes found in all four sorted-subset donors had higher generation probabilities.

The donors were healthy, HIV-negative adults who had no recently reported acute infections or vaccinations. Only Caucasian adults living in Nashville, Tennessee, USA were represented among the donors. Magnetic negative selection was used to enrich CD4+ T cells, after which naive cells were positively selected on CD45RA and the negative fraction became the memory subset. Blood was collected by leukapheresis, and PBMCs were isolated by Ficoll-Histopaque density gradient centrifugation and then cryopreserved in liquid nitrogen vapor phase. Analytical flow cytometry was used to check the purity and quantity of each magnetically sorted T cell population. Genomic DNA was isolated from each sorted fraction and quantified by UV absorbance on a Nanodrop 2000c. Using the deep immunoSEQ assay, TCR CDR3 regions were amplified from genomic DNA by multiplex PCR. Extracted genomic DNA from each cell subset was spread evenly across all wells of several immunoSEQ 96-well plates, with each plate serving as a replicate. For sorted subsets, approximately 0.2 ug of genomic DNA, equivalent to roughly 33,000 T cell genomes, went into each replicate PCR. Purified libraries were measured with a Qubit 3.0 fluorometer, size-checked on a Bioanalyzer 2100, and measured again with the KAPA Library Quantification kit. Each immunoSEQ 96-well plate was sequenced on its own single-read 150-cycle Illumina NextSeq 550 flow cell. In the paper's pipeline: The immunoSEQ output contained only junctional sequences without quality scores, so filtering could not match that applied to full-length reads. To assign V/J genes and CDR3, sequences were annotated against IMGT germline references using PyIR, a Python wrapper for IgBLAST v1.9. Reads with weak V/J assignments (E-value above 1e-6), missing CDR3, stop codons, out-of-frame junctions, or ambiguous translated residues were removed. A V3J clonotype was defined by an identical inferred V gene, J gene, and CDR3 amino acid sequence. The percentage overlap between two repertoires was calculated by dividing the number of shared unique clonotypes by the size of the smaller repertoire. RTK rarefaction, the Chao1 estimator, and Recon v2.1 estimates of unobserved clonotypes were used to assess repertoire richness. OLGA was used to compute generation probabilities for all TCRbeta clonotypes that the gDNA method yielded from a few donors. Drawn from immuneACCESS, this table holds only the in-frame rearrangements with V and J called that TCRdb kept. Clones are partly lost; checked studies trace under half to an unresolved V gene and leave the rest unexplained. The V and J calls and clone size were taken over from that table, and D and trimming were inferred from the DNA. This sample gives about 1 million clones in total; under 80% of them show up just once. The ten biggest clones cover about 1.4% of the sample.

From the cysteine up to the phenylalanine, the CDR3 has a length of 14 residues. The entry retains the CDR3 DNA only, 42 bases that are in frame from base 1. Between the V and J ends, shortened by 3 bases and 0 bases respectively, the junction contains 9 bases. CDR1 LGHNA and CDR2 YSLEER are derived from the germline V gene. A word on this clone: Its target antigen remains unknown. No base-level quality is on record; no much larger clone is a single base apart.

Sequenced input: memory CD4+ T cells sorted from blood. This sample's cell subset or site label indicates: CD45RA-negative fraction. This chain joins TRBV4-3 to TRBJ2-7; a confident D gene designation cannot be given. This sequence was found in a man younger than 35 in good health. The CDR3 region has the sequence CASSQADYSYEQYF. The nucleotides read TGCGCCAGCAGCCAGGCGGATTACTCCTACGAGCAGTACTTC.